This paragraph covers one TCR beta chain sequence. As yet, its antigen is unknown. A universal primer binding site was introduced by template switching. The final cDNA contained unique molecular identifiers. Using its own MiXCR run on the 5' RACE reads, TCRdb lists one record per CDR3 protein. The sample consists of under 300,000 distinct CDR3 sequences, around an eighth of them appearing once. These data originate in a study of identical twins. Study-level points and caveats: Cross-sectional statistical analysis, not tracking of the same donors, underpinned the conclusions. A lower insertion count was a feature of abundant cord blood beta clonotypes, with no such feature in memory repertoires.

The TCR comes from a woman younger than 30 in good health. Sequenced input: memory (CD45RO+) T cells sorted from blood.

The CDR3 protein is CASRPGAGAGELFF. The CDR3 coding sequence is TGTGCCAGCAGACCTGGGGCTGGGGCCGGGGAGCTGTTTTTT. The chain links TRBV9 to TRBJ2-2, with a weak D call TRBD1 (5 bases). V was shortened by 5 bases and J by 6 bases, with 14 bases between the two germline ends. Germline assignment: CDR1 SGDLS and CDR2 YYNGEE. CDR3 length: 14 amino acids.